This paragraph covers one T cell receptor beta chain sequence. The sample is drawn from a study of blood T cell repertoires in COVID-19. The CDR3 has 14 residues. V lost 0 bases, J lost 6 bases, and 10 bases lay in between. CDR1 is SGHTA and CDR2 is FQGTGA in the germline V gene. Sequenced by immunoSEQ multiplex PCR; TCRdb stores in-frame clones only, minus some. This sample has around 250,000 clones, with around 86% found just once. Sequencing input: peripheral blood. This sequence originates from an older man with acute or convalescent COVID-19. This rearrangement joins TRBV7-3 to TRBJ2-3, with D hard to call. This CDR3 is CASSLTRLSDTQYF. The CDR3 DNA reads as TGTGCCAGCAGCTTAACTCGTTTGTCGGATACGCAGTATTTT.